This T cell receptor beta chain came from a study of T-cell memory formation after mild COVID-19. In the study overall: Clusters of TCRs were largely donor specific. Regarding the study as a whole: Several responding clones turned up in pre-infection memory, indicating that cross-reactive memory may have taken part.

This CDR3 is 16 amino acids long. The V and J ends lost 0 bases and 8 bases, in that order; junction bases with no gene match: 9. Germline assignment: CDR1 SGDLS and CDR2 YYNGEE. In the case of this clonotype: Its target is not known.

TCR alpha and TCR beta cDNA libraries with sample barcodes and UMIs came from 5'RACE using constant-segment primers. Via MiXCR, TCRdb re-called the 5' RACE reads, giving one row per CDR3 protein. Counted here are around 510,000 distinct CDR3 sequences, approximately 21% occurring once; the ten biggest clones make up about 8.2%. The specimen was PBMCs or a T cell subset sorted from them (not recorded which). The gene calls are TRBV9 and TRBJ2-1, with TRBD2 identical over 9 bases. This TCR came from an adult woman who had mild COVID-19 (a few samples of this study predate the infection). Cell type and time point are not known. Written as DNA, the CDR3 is TGTGCCAGCAGCGTAGTCGGCGGGGGGGCGGGTTATGAGCAGTTCTTC. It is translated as CASSVVGGGAGYEQFF. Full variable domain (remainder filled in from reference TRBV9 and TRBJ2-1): DSGVTQTPKHLITATGQRVTLRCSPRSGDLSVYWYQQSLDQGLQFLIQYYNGEERAKGNILERFSAQQFPDLHSELNLSSLELGDSALYFCASSVVGGGAGYEQFFGPGTRLTVL.